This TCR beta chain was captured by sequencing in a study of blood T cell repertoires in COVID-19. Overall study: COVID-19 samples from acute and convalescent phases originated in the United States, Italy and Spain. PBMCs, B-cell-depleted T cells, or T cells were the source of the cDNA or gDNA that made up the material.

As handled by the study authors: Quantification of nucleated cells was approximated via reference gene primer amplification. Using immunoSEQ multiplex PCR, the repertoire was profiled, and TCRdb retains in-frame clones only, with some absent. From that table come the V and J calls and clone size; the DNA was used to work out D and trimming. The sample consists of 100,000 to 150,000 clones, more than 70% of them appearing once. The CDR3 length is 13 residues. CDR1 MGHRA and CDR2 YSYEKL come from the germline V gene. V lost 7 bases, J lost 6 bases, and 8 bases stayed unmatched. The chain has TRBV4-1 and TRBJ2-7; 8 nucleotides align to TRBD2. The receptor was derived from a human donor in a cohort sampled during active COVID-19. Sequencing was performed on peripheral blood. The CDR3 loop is CASNPTGLAEQYF. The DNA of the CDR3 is TGCGCCAGCAACCCGACCGGACTAGCCGAGCAGTACTTC.